The next 30 T cell receptor beta chains were all read from a single sample in a study of vaccination and CD4 T cells after COVID-19. Antigen specificity for these receptors is unknown. Sequencing of cultured CD4+ T cell DNA used the Oncomine TCR Beta short-read assay. It was from cultured CD4+ T cells that genomic DNA was extracted. TCRdb fed the PCR reads into MiXCR, producing one record per CDR3 protein. This table has about 8,900 distinct CDR3 sequences, 28% appearing once. Treatment meaning: roughly 10-day PBMC culture with coronavirus spike peptide pools or control peptides (ViraFEST assay). Researchers collected the unexposed donor's CD4+ T cells before the COVID-19 pandemic (2011-2018). The sample consisted of CD4+ T cells from blood, cultured in vitro. These receptors all stem from a human donor in good health.

This clonotype was observed a handful of times. The chain employs TRBV7-2 and TRBJ2-3; D is perhaps TRBD1 (6 bases). V lost 6 bases, J lost 9 bases, and 16 bases lay in between. The CDR3 sequence is 13 residues long. Germline CDR1 is SGHTA and CDR2 is FQGNSA. This CDR3 reads CASSQMSRGTQYF. The CDR3 DNA reads TGTGCCAGCAGTCAAATGTCCAGGGGAACGCAGTATTTT. The whole variable domain, remainder taken from reference TRBV7-2 and TRBJ2-3, is GAGVSQSPSNKVTEKGKDVELRCDPISGHTALYWYRQSLGQGLEFLIYFQGNSAPDKSGLPSDRFSAERTGGSVSTLTIQRTQQEDSAVYLCASSQMSRGTQYFGPGTRLTVL.

The table lists this clonotype with a few counts. The chain has TRBV21-1 and TRBJ1-1; TRBD1, the table's D call, was not compared with the DNA. TRBV21-1 is labeled a pseudogene. This CDR3 comprises 17 residues. The CDR3 coding sequence is TGTGCCAGCAGCACAAGAGGGGAGCAGGGGGCGCGTTGGAGGGCTTTCTTT. Its translation is CASSTRGEQGARWRAFF.

In this sample, this clonotype turned up a few times. In nucleotides, the CDR3 is TGTGCCAGCAGTCAAACTAGCTACGTTAGAGAGACCCAGTACTTC. It specifies CASSQTSYVRETQYF. The chain combines TRBV6-1 with TRBJ2-5, with D perhaps matching TRBD2 (6 bases). The V end lost 5 bases, the J end lost 4 bases, and 17 bases lay between the germline ends. In germline, CDR1 is MNHNS, CDR2 SASEGT. The CDR3 contains 15 residues.

This CDR3 reads CASSQDRAGANTGELFF. The CDR3, as DNA: TGCGCCAGCAGCCAAGATCGGGCAGGGGCGAACACCGGGGAGCTGTTTTTT. The chain links TRBV4-1 to TRBJ2-2; a weak D match, TRBD1 (6 bases). The CDR3 loop spans 17 amino acids. V was cut by 0 bases and J by 0 bases, with 11 bases left in between. The germline gives CDR1 MGHRA, CDR2 YSYEKL.

In this sample, this clonotype turned up a few times. The V and J genes are TRBV19 and TRBJ1-2; 7 bases agree with TRBD1. This CDR3 region has 15 residues. Germline V lookup: CDR1 LNHDA, CDR2 SQIVND (reference sequence). The ends lost 8 bases at V and 2 bases at J; junction bases unmatched: 11. The CDR3 spells CASGKMTGPNYGYTF. CDR3 coding DNA: TGTGCCAGTGGAAAGATGACAGGGCCAAACTATGGCTACACCTTC.

V is TRBV27 and J is TRBJ2-3; TRBD1 agrees at 7 bases. J was trimmed by 0 bases and V by 5 bases; bases with no gene match: 8. The CDR3 loop spans 16 amino acids. CDR1 is MNHEY and CDR2 is SMNVEV in the germline V gene (reference sequence). CDR3 coding DNA: TGTGCCAGCAGTCCTCGACAGGGTTCTAGCACAGATACGCAGTATTTT. Translated, it gives CASSPRQGSSTDTQYF.

This chain joins TRBV6-9 and TRBJ1-5; D remains ambiguous. Germline CDR1 is MNHGY and CDR2 is SVAAGI. The CDR3 totals 12 residues. V gave up 6 bases and J gave up 6 bases, with 9 bases separating them. The CDR3 region is CASRMRSQPQHF. The DNA of the CDR3 is TGTGCCAGCAGAATGAGGAGTCAGCCCCAGCATTTT.

This clonotype has a handful of counts. This chain links TRBV25-1 with TRBJ2-7; possible D gene TRBD1, 6 bases. V was clipped by 2 bases and J by 3 bases, with 14 bases between them. In germline, CDR1 is MGHDK, CDR2 SYGVNS. The CDR3 has 15 residues. CDR3 in amino acids: CASSEAGRGYYEQYF. CDR3 nucleotide sequence: TGTGCCAGCAGTGAAGCAGGCAGGGGCTACTACGAGCAGTACTTC.

This clonotype turned up a few times. The J gene is TRBJ2-3, the V gene TRBV6-2 or TRBV6-3; 13 positions match TRBD2. Germline V gene lookup returns CDR1 MNHEY and CDR2 SVGEGT. The CDR3 length is 16 residues. V trimming: 5 bases; J trimming: 5 bases; junction bases outside the gene matches: 7. The CDR3 DNA reads TGTGCCAGCAGTAGGACTAGCGGGAGTCGAAGAGATACGCAGTATTTT. Translated: CASSRTSGSRRDTQYF.

This sequence joins TRBV6-1 and TRBJ2-5; TRBD2 matches 11 bases. CDR3 length: 15 residues. Germline trimming cut 2 bases from V and 5 bases from J; bases unmatched to any gene: 4. The germline gives CDR1 MNHNS, CDR2 SASEGT. The CDR3 loop is CASSELAGGLETQYF. The CDR3 DNA reads as TGTGCCAGCAGTGAACTAGCGGGAGGCTTGGAGACCCAGTACTTC.

The table lists this clonotype with a few counts. The rearrangement links TRBV19 to TRBJ2-3; 9 bases are a match to TRBD2. Germline V gives CDR1 LNHDA, CDR2 SQIVND (reference sequence). With 6 bases clipped from V and 8 bases from J, the junction kept 3 bases outside the gene matches. The CDR3 runs 12 residues. CDR3 coding DNA: TGTGCCAGTAGAAGTAGCGGGGGTACGCAGTATTTT. Amino acids: CASRSSGGTQYF.

V gene TRBV5-3 combines with J gene TRBJ1-5; no firm D call. TRBV5-3 is reported as an ORF; its role is uncertain. Trimming shortened V by 0 bases and J by 6 bases, and 7 bases separated the two germline ends. The length of the CDR3 is 13 residues. The DNA of the CDR3 is TGTGCCAGAAGCTTGGCTAGGAGTCAGCCCCAGCATTTT. It is translated as CARSLARSQPQHF.

As concerns this clonotype: At one end, the junction sequence differs from germline, possibly due to a read error. The CDR3 bases are TGTGCCGGCAGGGCCCGGGACGGAAAACGGGTCCACGAGCAGTACTTC. Translated: CAGRARDGKRVHEQYF. The V and J genes are TRBV6-1 and TRBJ2-7, with D possibly being TRBD1 or TRBD2 (5 bases each). Germline V gene data show CDR1 as MNHNS and CDR2 as SASEGT. This CDR3 has 16 residues.

This clonotype is labeled medium-sized. In DNA form, the CDR3 reads TGTGCCAGCAGCCGCAGGAAGGGCCCTTATAGCAATCAGCCCCAGCATTTT. Translating it yields CASSRRKGPYSNQPQHF. This chain joins TRBV28 and TRBJ1-5, with D unclear. CDR3 length: 17 residues. Germline CDR1 is MDHEN and CDR2 is SYDVKM. The V gene lost 6 bases and the J gene lost 0 bases, with 18 bases spanning the gap.

This rearrangement joins TRBV2 to TRBJ2-2; possible D gene TRBD2, 5 bases. V dropped 7 bases and J dropped 5 bases, with 14 bases sitting between them. CDR1 and CDR2 (germline): SNHLY, FYNNEI. This CDR3 region has 14 residues. The CDR3 loop reads CASMVSGRTGELFF. DNA for the CDR3: TGTGCCAGCATGGTGTCGGGAAGGACCGGGGAGCTGTTTTTT.

The chain uses TRBV11-1 and TRBJ2-5; 12 bases map to TRBD2. J gave up 2 bases and V 1 base, and 5 bases lay outside the gene matches. Germline assignment: CDR1 SGHAT and CDR2 FQDESV (reference sequence). The CDR3 runs 17 residues. The chain's CDR3 is CASSLVAGTSGQETQYF. The CDR3 DNA sequence: TGTGCCAGCAGCTTAGTGGCCGGGACTAGCGGGCAAGAGACCCAGTACTTC.

About this clonotype itself: Germline and junction disagree at one end, which may indicate a read error. This chain uses TRBV7-9 with TRBJ2-5; D remains unclear. The CDR3 sequence is 14 residues long. Per the germline V gene, CDR1 is SEHNR and CDR2 is FQNEAQ (reference sequence). The CDR3, as DNA: TGTGCCAGCAGCTTAGCGGCTAGTCAAGGGACCCAGTACTTC. This translates into CASSLAASQGTQYF.

V is TRBV29-1 and J is TRBJ1-5, with TRBD1 as a possible D gene (5 bases). V was cut by 6 bases and J by 4 bases, with 10 bases left in between. The CDR3 totals 12 residues. Germline CDR1 reads SQVTM; CDR2 reads ANQGSEA. Here the CDR3 reads CSVTQGNQPQHF. The CDR3 DNA is TGCAGCGTCACCCAGGGTAATCAGCCCCAGCATTTT.

The V gene is TRBV3-1, the J gene TRBJ2-1; D gene uncertain. Germline loops: CDR1 LGHDT, CDR2 YNNKEL (reference sequence). This CDR3 spans 13 amino acids. The V and J ends lost 4 bases and 7 bases respectively, with 11 bases between them. The CDR3 nucleotides are TGTGCCAGCAGCCGGAGCAGCATTAATGAGCAGTTCTTC. Its protein product is CASSRSSINEQFF.

This clonotype is medium-sized (0.01 to 0.1%) by share. V is TRBV6-2 or TRBV6-3 and J is TRBJ2-5; perhaps TRBD2 as D (5 bases). The germline CDR1 and CDR2 sequences are MNHEY and SVGEGT. The CDR3 has 12 residues. V lost 5 bases and J 7 bases, leaving 11 bases between the germline ends. In DNA, the CDR3 is TGTGCCAGCAGTAGCCCCCGGGGGACCCAGTACTTC. Protein product: CASSSPRGTQYF.

Note on this clonotype: Given the absence of the conserved phenylalanine or tryptophan at the CDR3 end, a read error is likely. The chain carries TRBV10-3 and TRBJ2-1; possible D gene TRBD2, 5 bases. Trimming cost V 4 bases and J 7 bases, with 17 bases left between them. Germline V CDR1 and CDR2: ENHRY, SYGVKD. The CDR3 consists of 15 residues. The CDR3, as DNA: TGTGCCATCAGTGGAGTGACATGGGAGCTGAATGAGCAGTTCCTC. This encodes CAISGVTWELNEQFL.

This clonotype was seen a few times. The chain links TRBV27 to TRBJ2-7; 9 nucleotides line up with TRBD1. Trimming cost V 6 bases and J 3 bases; bases outside gene matches: 6. The CDR3 covers 14 residues. From germline, CDR1 is MNHEY and CDR2 SMNVEV (reference sequence). This CDR3 is CASRTGTGNYEQYF. The CDR3 DNA sequence: TGTGCCAGCAGGACCGGGACAGGGAACTACGAGCAGTACTTC.

The chain carries TRBV20-1 and TRBJ2-2; no clear D gene. The CDR3 length is 13 residues. Germline loops: CDR1 DFQATT, CDR2 SNEGSKA (reference sequence). V shed 2 bases and J shed 5 bases, with 9 bases lying between them. The CDR3 DNA follows: TGCAGTGCTAGACCCTCCTGGACCGGGGAGCTGTTTTTT. Translating it yields CSARPSWTGELFF.

This clonotype came up a few times. This CDR3 is CASSFRRMTSGANVLTF. DNA of the CDR3: TGTGCCAGCAGTTTCCGGCGGATGACCTCTGGGGCCAACGTCCTGACTTTC. This chain uses TRBV27 with TRBJ2-6; D is unresolved. V lost 3 bases to trimming and J lost 0 bases, with 12 bases between them. In germline, CDR1 is MNHEY, CDR2 SMNVEV (reference sequence). This CDR3 has 17 residues.

The V call is TRBV6-5, the J call TRBJ2-1; 8 bases fit TRBD1. J was trimmed by 0 bases and V by 2 bases; bases with no gene match: 6. Germline CDR1 MNHEY, CDR2 SVGAGI. CDR3 length: 17 amino acids. The CDR3 spells CASSYGGQVGSYNEQFF. CDR3 nucleotides: TGTGCCAGCAGTTACGGGGGACAGGTTGGCTCCTACAATGAGCAGTTCTTC.

This chain links TRBV7-2 with TRBJ1-1; TRBD1 aligns across 11 bases. Germline values: CDR1 SGHTA, CDR2 FQGNSA. This CDR3 region has 15 residues. The V gene end was trimmed by 2 bases and the J gene end by 4 bases; junction bases not matched to a gene: 3. CDR3 nucleotides: TGTGCCAGCAGCTTATACGGGACAGGGGGCACTGAAGCTTTCTTT. It encodes CASSLYGTGGTEAFF.

This clonotype showed up just a few times. The chain carries TRBV6-1 and TRBJ2-2; 8 bases agree with TRBD2. V lost 7 bases and J lost 6; bases outside the gene matches: 7. CDR1 is MNHNS and CDR2 is SASEGT in the germline V gene. The CDR3 extends over 14 amino acids. The CDR3 loop reads CASNSGRRPGELFF. The CDR3 DNA sequence: TGTGCCAGCAACAGCGGGAGACGACCCGGGGAGCTGTTTTTT.

V gene TRBV7-3 combines with J gene TRBJ1-1, with D tentatively TRBD1 (6 bases). Deletions cut 5 bases from V and 0 bases from J, with 13 bases between. Germline V lookup: CDR1 SGHTA, CDR2 FQGTGA. The CDR3 covers 15 residues. CDR3 nucleotide sequence: TGTGCCAGCAGCCTTGGGGGCATCATGAACACTGAAGCTTTCTTT. This gives the protein CASSLGGIMNTEAFF.

The rearrangement links TRBV20-1 to TRBJ2-5, with TRBD1 matching over 9 bases. Germline CDR1 DFQATT, CDR2 SNEGSKA (reference sequence). The CDR3 spans 16 residues. Losses at the gene ends were 3 bases for V and 4 bases for J; bases not matched to a gene: 12. CDR3 residues: CSASGSTGGSRETQYF. The CDR3, as DNA: TGCAGTGCTAGTGGCTCGACAGGGGGATCTCGAGAGACCCAGTACTTC.

V usage is TRBV7-2 and J usage is TRBJ1-5; D is unresolved. This CDR3 has 16 amino acids. Trimming removed 1 base from V and 3 bases from J, with 13 bases in between. Germline values: CDR1 SGHTA, CDR2 FQGNSA. The chain's CDR3 is CASSLDTGRVNQPQHF. CDR3 nucleotides: TGTGCCAGCAGCTTAGATACGGGGAGAGTCAATCAGCCCCAGCATTTT.